The 20 T cell receptor beta chains below come from one sample, sequenced in a study of shared clonotypes between healthy human individuals. Data came from immunoSEQ multiplex PCR; TCRdb stores just in-frame clones and leaves some out. The sample gives 1.5 million to 2.5 million clones, about 95% of which show up once; less than 1.5% is in the top ten. Naive CD8 isolation took CD45RO-negative cells positively selected for CCR7 and excluded terminally differentiated effector memory CD45RA+ cells. The sequencing input was naive CD8+ T cells sorted from blood. Receptor source: a man between 18 and 29 years old in good health.

The chain uses TRBV28 and TRBJ1-5; no clear D gene. Germline CDR1 reads MDHEN; CDR2 reads SYDVKM. Trimming removed 4 bases at V and 0 bases at J, with 7 bases between. The CDR3 totals 14 residues. The CDR3 region is CASSWFLSNQPQHF. CDR3 sequence (DNA): TGTGCCAGCAGTTGGTTTCTTAGCAATCAGCCCCAGCATTTT. Full variable domain (rest looked up from reference TRBV28 and TRBJ1-5): DVKVTQSSRYLVKRTGEKVFLECVQDMDHENMFWYRQDPGLGLRLIYFSYDVKMKEKGDIPEGYSVSREKKERFSLILESASTNQTSMYLCASSWFLSNQPQHFGDGTRLSIL.

In its sample, this clone was seen a few times. The chain combines TRBV7-9 with TRBJ2-7; unclear D gene. The germline V gene encodes CDR1 SEHNR and CDR2 FQNEAQ (reference sequence). The CDR3 runs 14 residues. Between the trimmed V and J ends, which lost 5 bases and 4 bases, there was a span of 15 bases. The CDR3 loop is CASSPPSPRYEQYF. The CDR3 coding sequence is TGTGCCAGCAGCCCTCCCTCCCCCCGGTACGAGCAGTACTTC.

The V and J genes are TRBV7-9 and TRBJ2-2; D is possibly TRBD1 or TRBD2 (6 bases each). Germline V CDR1 and CDR2: SEHNR, FQNEAQ (reference sequence). The length of the CDR3 is 13 residues. Trimming shortened V by 7 bases and J by 6 bases, and 12 bases separated the two germline ends. CDR3 in amino acids: CASTIRGPGELFF. The CDR3 DNA follows: TGTGCCAGCACCATCCGGGGGCCCGGGGAGCTGTTTTTT. The complete variable domain, with remaining parts taken from reference TRBV7-9 and TRBJ2-2, reads DTGVSQNPRHKITKRGQNVTFRCDPISEHNRLYWYRQTLGQGPEFLTYFQNEAQLEKSRLLSDRFSAERPKGSFSTLEIQRTEQGDSAMYLCASTIRGPGELFFGEGSRLTVL.

This sequence joins TRBV10-3 and TRBJ2-1; no firm D call. Germline V lookup: CDR1 ENHRY, CDR2 SYGVKD. V was trimmed by 3 bases and J by 0 bases, leaving 6 bases between them. The length of the CDR3 is 14 residues. CDR3 sequence: CAISEGDSYNEQFF. The CDR3 bases are TGTGCCATCAGTGAAGGCGACTCCTACAATGAGCAGTTCTTC.

The CDR3 coding sequence is TGCGCCAGCAGCCCCGCTGGACCGAACACTGAAGCTTTCTTT. This sequence encodes CASSPAGPNTEAFF. This sequence joins TRBV5-1 and TRBJ1-1; D not certain. CDR1 is SGHRS, CDR2 YFSETQ, per germline. CDR3 length: 14 amino acids. V lost 4 bases to trimming and J lost 1 base, with 11 bases between them.

The chain couples TRBV9 to TRBJ1-2; D is possibly TRBD1 (5 bases). Germline assignment: CDR1 SGDLS and CDR2 YYNGEE. The CDR3 is made up of 15 amino acids. Trimming stripped 4 bases from V and 2 bases from J, with 15 bases between. The CDR3 here is CASSPPLGENYGYTF. DNA for the CDR3: TGTGCCAGCAGCCCCCCCCTGGGGGAGAACTATGGCTACACCTTC.

This clone was seen only a few times. This chain uses TRBV10-1 with TRBJ1-1, with 7 bases aligning to TRBD1. Germline V CDR1 and CDR2: WNHNN, SYGVQD (reference sequence). This CDR3 region has 15 residues. V shed 2 bases, J shed 3 bases, and the junction held 6 bases outside the gene matches. The CDR3 nucleotides are TGCGCCAGCAGTGAGAAAGCAGGGGGTCACACTGAAGCTTTCTTT. This encodes CASSEKAGGHTEAFF.

The gene calls are TRBV9 and TRBJ1-4, with TRBD1 identical over 7 bases. V gave up 3 bases and J gave up 8 bases; unmatched junction bases: 13. Germline CDR1 SGDLS, CDR2 YYNGEE. This CDR3 is built from 16 residues. The CDR3 spells CASSAGTGEVREKLFF. The CDR3 bases are TGTGCCAGCAGCGCCGGAACAGGGGAAGTAAGGGAAAAACTGTTTTTT.

This chain joins TRBV2 and TRBJ2-1; a possible D gene is TRBD1 (6 bases). V was trimmed by 8 bases and J by 5 bases, leaving 19 bases between them. The CDR3 extends over 15 amino acids. CDR1 is SNHLY and CDR2 is FYNNEI in the germline V gene. CDR3 in DNA: TGTGCCAGCCTACTCTGGGGGCCGGAGCACAATGAGCAGTTCTTC. It encodes CASLLWGPEHNEQFF.

This clone was found once. The J gene is TRBJ2-2, the V gene TRBV9; the D gene is possibly TRBD2 (5 bases). V was pared by 3 bases and J by 3 bases, with 15 bases between. The CDR3 is 16 residues long. CDR1 is SGDLS and CDR2 is YYNGEE in the germline V gene. CDR3 nucleotides: TGTGCCAGCAGCGGCGTCCCTGGGAGTTACACCGGGGAGCTGTTTTTT. Translating gives CASSGVPGSYTGELFF.

The chain joins TRBV14 to TRBJ2-7; 8 bases agree with TRBD2. The CDR3 spans 14 residues. CDR1 and CDR2 (germline): SGHDN, FVKESK. V trimming: 4 bases; J trimming: 2 bases; junction bases outside the gene matches: 4. In DNA form, the CDR3 reads TGTGCCAGCAGCCCGTTAGCGGGACCCTACGAGCAGTACTTC. Translation gives CASSPLAGPYEQYF.

The chain uses TRBV27 and TRBJ1-1, with D unclear. V dropped 4 bases and J dropped 5 bases, with 23 bases sitting between them. CDR3 length equals 17 residues. CDR1 and CDR2 (germline): MNHEY, SMNVEV (reference sequence). The CDR3 sequence: CASSSLTPGGVETEAFF. The CDR3 DNA follows: TGTGCCAGCAGTTCCCTGACTCCTGGAGGAGTAGAGACTGAAGCTTTCTTT.

V is TRBV19 and J is TRBJ2-7; possible D gene TRBD2, 5 bases. Trimming stripped 5 bases from V and 0 bases from J, with 14 bases between. Germline V lookup: CDR1 LNHDA, CDR2 SQIVND (reference sequence). The CDR3 consists of 15 residues. CDR3 loop: CASSLRAISSYEQYF. The CDR3 nucleotides read TGTGCCAGTAGTTTGAGGGCCATTAGCTCCTACGAGCAGTACTTC.

This chain links TRBV6-5 with TRBJ2-7; D assignment may be TRBD1 or TRBD2 (5 bases each). The germline gives CDR1 MNHEY, CDR2 SVGAGI. The CDR3 covers 15 residues. V was cut by 2 bases and J by 3 bases, with 14 bases left in between. For the CDR3, the DNA is TGTGCCAGCAGTTACGTCTGGGACGGGAACTACGAGCAGTACTTC. This gives the protein CASSYVWDGNYEQYF.

The chain combines TRBV9 with TRBJ2-7, with 7 positions matching TRBD2. The germline V gene encodes CDR1 SGDLS and CDR2 YYNGEE. Unmatched junction bases numbered 25, after V lost 6 bases and J lost 7 bases. The CDR3 covers 18 residues. The CDR3: CASTSATNTSAIRGEQYF. For the CDR3, the DNA is TGTGCCAGCACTTCGGCCACCAACACTAGCGCGATCAGAGGGGAGCAGTACTTC.

V is TRBV11-3 and J is TRBJ2-2; D gene uncertain. Germline CDR1 is SGHNT and CDR2 is YENEEA. This CDR3 has 15 amino acids. The V end was cut by 4 bases, the J end by 1 base, with 10 bases between. DNA for the CDR3: TGTGCCAGCAGCTCCCCGTCTGGGAACACCGGGGAGCTGTTTTTT. Translated: CASSSPSGNTGELFF.

CDR3 DNA sequence: TGTGCCAGCAGCTTAGGAAGTTTGCCCCAGCATTTT. It encodes CASSLGSLPQHF. This chain joins TRBV7-9 and TRBJ1-5; D ambiguous. CDR1 and CDR2 from the germline V gene are SEHNR and FQNEAQ (reference sequence). The CDR3 loop spans 12 amino acids. The V gene lost 1 base and the J gene lost 9 bases, with 7 bases spanning the gap.

The chain recombines TRBV4-3 with TRBJ2-1; 7 positions match TRBD1. Germline V gene data show CDR1 as LGHNA and CDR2 as YSLEER. With 0 bases clipped from V and 5 bases from J, the junction kept 7 bases outside the gene matches. The CDR3 contains 16 residues. CDR3 coding DNA: TGCGCCAGCAGCCAAGATCCAGGGGGACCCCACAATGAGCAGTTCTTC. Its protein is CASSQDPGGPHNEQFF.

The rearrangement links TRBV5-1 to TRBJ2-7; the D gene is possibly TRBD1 (6 bases). Per germline, CDR1 SGHRS and CDR2 YFSETQ. The CDR3 spans 15 residues. The V gene lost 4 bases and the J gene lost 3 bases, with 17 bases spanning the gap. Written as DNA, the CDR3 is TGCGCCAGCAGCCCGTCGGCCGGGACAAACTACGAGCAGTACTTC. Amino acids: CASSPSAGTNYEQYF. Drawing the rest from reference TRBV5-1 and TRBJ2-7, the complete variable domain is KAGVTQTPRYLIKTRGQQVTLSCSPISGHRSVSWYQQTPGQGLQFLFEYFSETQRNKGNFPGRFSGRQFSNSRSEMNVSTLELGDSALYLCASSPSAGTNYEQYFGPGTRLTVT.

The V gene is TRBV6-1, the J gene TRBJ2-7; D not certain. The germline gives CDR1 MNHNS, CDR2 SASEGT. The ends were cut back, 0 bases at V and 2 bases at J, with 14 bases in the middle. The CDR3 totals 16 residues. The CDR3 here is CASSEALDKYTYEQYF. CDR3 DNA sequence: TGTGCCAGCAGTGAAGCGCTGGATAAATACACCTACGAGCAGTACTTC.